This TCR beta chain derives from a study of response to subunit inactivated influenza vaccine. The V segment lost 4 bases and the J segment 1 base; nucleotides outside the gene matches: 4. Germline V lookup: CDR1 SQVTM, CDR2 ANQGSEA. The CDR3 loop spans 14 amino acids. This clonotype was observed many times. TCRdb ran MiXCR on the RT-PCR reads and lists one entry per CDR3 protein. In the table there are approximately 730,000 distinct CDR3 sequences, approximately 14% of which are singletons. Sequences were derived from PBMCs from blood, sampled around two weeks before vaccination. This sequence was found in a man in his forties or fifties who received an inactivated influenza vaccine. V is TRBV29-1 and J is TRBJ2-3; the match to TRBD2 covers 8 bases. The CDR3 coding sequence is TGCAGCGTTGGGATGACTAGCGGCACAGATACGCAGTATTTT. Translating gives CSVGMTSGTDTQYF.